This paragraph covers one T cell receptor (beta chain) sequence. What it recognizes is unknown. This sample was included in a study of OX40 agonist ivuxolimab in advanced cancers. At the level of the study: At 0.01 to 10 mg/kg, ivuxolimab was administered intravenously to patients every 2 weeks. A history of anti-PD-1, anti-PD-L1 or anti-CTLA-4 therapy was acceptable, and approximately 40% had some. Notes on the study in general: Several nonresponders also turned out to have low normalized T-cell clonal expansion.

Here immunoSEQ multiplex PCR was the method, and the copy in TCRdb shows in-frame clones only, minus some. The sample has tens of thousands of clones, about 80% seen once. The V end lost 1 base, the J end lost 6 bases, and 9 bases lay between the germline ends. CDR3 length equals 14 residues. Germline CDR1 is SGHNT and CDR2 is YENEEA. The sequenced sample was CD4+ or CD8+ T cells sorted from blood, obtained in a trial of the OX40 agonist ivuxolimab. The receptor's source is an adult with an advanced solid tumor such as melanoma, head and neck, liver or kidney cancer. The chain combines TRBV11-3 with TRBJ2-2; D ambiguous. CDR3 protein: CASSLAPVAGELFF. For the CDR3, the DNA is TGTGCCAGCAGCTTAGCCCCGGTGGCCGGGGAGCTGTTTTTT.